The rows below give T cell receptor beta chains drawn from one sample of a study of shared clonotypes between healthy human individuals. Libraries were prepared by immunoSEQ multiplex PCR; TCRdb keeps only in-frame clonotypes and omits some of them. The sample holds 2 million to 2.5 million clones; 90% to 97% are singletons and the top ten take more than 0.1%. Sequencing was done on a sample of naive CD4+ T cells sorted from blood. The receptor set was obtained from a man aged 18-30 years in good health. The conserved cysteine and the conserved F or W are not part of the CDR3 here.

>TRBJ2-5|TRBV18
ASSGGRWETQY
>TRBJ2-3|TRBV6-6
ASSYSLATTDTQY
>TRBJ1-4|TRBV18
ASSPGDGNVEKLF
>TRBJ2-3|TRBV10-3
AITRDRDTQY
>TRBJ2-2|TRBV6-6
AIMAGQGITGELF
>TRBJ2-7|TRBV5-1
ASSLGDLSEQY
>TRBJ1-1|TRBV7-2
ASSQRVNTEAF
>TRBJ2-3|TRBV25-1
ASSDPAGAPRDTQY
>TRBJ1-1|TRBV20-1
SARELIEAF
>TRBJ1-6|TRBV5-6
ASSPYGGAENSPLH
>TRBJ2-3|TRBV6-1
ASRSGLSTDTQY
>TRBJ2-7|TRBV6-5
ASSYGTGSSYEQY
>TRBJ1-1|TRBV6-1
ASVGGLQNTEAF
>TRBJ1-5|TRBV19
ASRRGFDQPQH
>TRBJ1-1|TRBV5-8
ASSLVSGNTEAF
>TRBJ1-3|TRBV10-1
ASSPRDRAPGNTIY
>TRBJ2-3|TRBV5-1
ASSGTFGVDTQY
>TRBJ2-5|TRBV5-1
ASSLTGGLETQY
>TRBJ1-5|TRBV7-2
ASSRRGGTSNQPQH
>TRBJ2-2|TRBV2
ASSDGSGGLYTGELF
>TRBJ1-1|TRBV4-3
ASSLSGQPNTEAF
>TRBJ2-7|TRBV11-2
ASREPGTGKHEQY
>TRBJ2-1|TRBV4-3
ASSQDRLYNEQF
>TRBJ1-2|TRBV5-5
ASSLAGQYGYT
>TRBJ2-3|TRBV5-1
ASSSGLAGGPRRPDTQY
>TRBJ2-1|TRBV11-2
ASSPYNEQF
>TRBJ1-6|TRBV25-1
ASSGAANNSPLH
>TRBJ1-4|TRBV7-4
ASSLASTGANEKLF
>TRBJ1-1|TRBV19
ASSSPQGPEAF
>TRBJ1-5|TRBV19
ASSVQGNNQPQH
>TRBJ2-3|TRBV2
ASSSAGRVPDTQY
>TRBJ2-5|TRBV5-1
ASSLDSGGPGETQY
>TRBJ2-7|TRBV1
TSSQATGPRISNSYEQY
>TRBJ2-5|TRBV9
ASSVDPSGRAWRETQY
>TRBJ1-3|TRBV19
ASSTQGSGNTIY
>TRBJ2-3|TRBV7-9
ASSLRLSTDTQY
>TRBJ2-2|TRBV18
ASSPRGKSHSGELF
>TRBJ2-5|TRBV15
ATTQPEIRETQY
>TRBJ1-1|TRBV10-3
AISSRTVNTEAF
>TRBJ2-6|TRBV10-3
AISPSDVRSGANVLT
>TRBJ2-3|TRBV28
ASSSGGAVDTQY
>TRBJ2-1|TRBV4-1
ASSLLTGTGFNEQF
>TRBJ1-5|TRBV27
ASSLGRTNQPQH
>TRBJ2-2|TRBV2
ASSESHTGELF
>TRBJ2-6|TRBV30
AWRTGSTSGANVLT
>TRBJ1-4|TRBV4-3
ASSYNNRANNEKLF
>TRBJ2-1|TRBV6-5
AARRGDSYNEQF
>TRBJ2-1|TRBV7-6
ASSLRRGGMVEQF
>TRBJ1-6|TRBV10-1
ASIVQAKAPLYNSPLH
>TRBJ2-7|TRBV4-2
ASSQEGSLSYEQY
>TRBJ1-1|TRBV6-1
ASSVRGWDTEAF
>TRBJ1-1|TRBV6-1
ASYLISSVTEAF
>TRBJ1-6|TRBV28
ASSSHLDLDSPLH
>TRBJ2-7|TRBV7-9
ASSFGTMGEQY
>TRBJ2-5|TRBV11-3
ASSLGAGGGETQY
>TRBJ2-7|TRBV15
ATSKGQGVAYEQY
>TRBJ2-5|TRBV6-1
ASSVLRGVQETQY
>TRBJ1-5|TRBV5-6
ASSRTGDQPQH
>TRBJ2-3|TRBV28
ASSSGSLVTPDTQY